What follows are 14 T cell receptor beta chains derived from one specimen sequenced in a study of blood T cells in healthy people across ages. A second about 7 to 12 cycle PCR used barcoded and J-beta primers. MiXCR was run by TCRdb on the 5' RACE reads, yielding one entry per CDR3 protein. The table shows about 1,500,000 distinct CDR3 sequences, with about 28% occurring only once. Sequenced sample: blood. These receptors came from a woman in her thirties in good health.

This clonotype was detected many times. The V gene is TRBV20-1, the J gene TRBJ2-1, with 14 bases identical to TRBD2. The germline CDR1 and CDR2 sequences are DFQATT and SNEGSKA (reference sequence). The trim removed 8 bases at V and 2 bases at J, leaving 2 bases unmatched. The CDR3 contains 14 residues. As DNA, the CDR3 is TGCAGTTGGACTAGCGGGGGGACCTACAATGAGCAGTTCTTC. Protein product: CSWTSGGTYNEQFF.

A word on this clonotype: A much larger clone lies a single base off, so this may be a read error. The chain has TRBV24-1 and TRBJ2-5; 10 bases line up with TRBD1. The CDR3 length is 14 residues. Germline V lookup: CDR1 KGHDR, CDR2 SFDVKD. This chain's CDR3 is CATSKGQGSETQNF. The CDR3 DNA reads TGTGCCACCAGTAAGGGACAGGGGTCAGAGACCCAGAACTTC.

In its sample, this clonotype was seen once. V is TRBV5-1 and J is TRBJ1-1; D gene uncertain. This CDR3 has 11 amino acids. V was cut by 6 bases and J by 4 bases, with 7 bases left in between. CDR1 SGHRS and CDR2 YFSETQ come from the germline V gene. Here the CDR3 reads CASKSSTEAFF. In DNA, the CDR3 is TGCGCCAGCAAAAGCAGCACTGAAGCTTTCTTT. Full variable domain (outside the CDR3, taken from reference TRBV5-1 and TRBJ1-1): KAGVTQTPRYLIKTRGQQVTLSCSPISGHRSVSWYQQTPGQGLQFLFEYFSETQRNKGNFPGRFSGRQFSNSRSEMNVSTLELGDSALYLCASKSSTEAFFGQGTRLTVV.

This clonotype was counted ten times or more. V and J are TRBV11-2 and TRBJ2-4; D gene ambiguous. This CDR3 comprises 11 residues. The V end was cut by 2 bases, the J end by 10 bases, with 6 bases between. The V gene's germline CDR1 is SGHAT and CDR2 FQNNGV. The CDR3 spells CASSLTTIQYF. The CDR3 region has the DNA TGTGCCAGCAGCTTAACGACTATTCAGTACTTC. The full variable domain, rest sourced from reference TRBV11-2 and TRBJ2-4, is EAGVAQSPRYKIIEKRQSVAFWCNPISGHATLYWYQQILGQGPKLLIQFQNNGVVDDSQLPKDRFSAERLKGVDSTLKIQPAKLEDSAVYLCASSLTTIQYFGAGTRLSVL.

A remark on this clonotype: This sequence may be a read error, since a much larger clone differs from it by one base. The genes are TRBV6-5 and TRBJ2-7; TRBD2 matches at 9 bases. The DNA matches TRBJ2-5 better at its end, which makes the J call doubtful. CDR1 is MNHEY and CDR2 is SVGAGI in the germline V gene. The CDR3 sequence is 13 residues long. CDR3 in DNA: TGTACCAGCAGTCGCGGAGCGGGGGGGACCCAGTACTTC. It specifies CTSSRGAGGTQYF.

This clonotype was detected only a few times. This sequence joins TRBV4-1 and TRBJ1-5, with D possibly being TRBD1 (6 bases). The ends were cut back, 6 bases at V and 6 bases at J, with 12 bases in the middle. Germline V CDR1 and CDR2: MGHRA, YSYEKL. The CDR3 has 13 residues. The CDR3 loop reads CASRDRPAQPQHF. The CDR3 nucleotides are TGCGCCAGCAGAGACAGGCCGGCTCAGCCCCAGCATTTT.

This chain joins TRBV4-3 and TRBJ1-2; 8 bases align to TRBD1. CDR1 is LGHNA and CDR2 is YSLEER in the germline V gene. Trimming removed 2 bases from V and 6 bases from J; junction bases left unmatched: 11. This CDR3 spans 16 amino acids. CDR3 sequence reads: CASSQTYRQGLHGYTF. The DNA for the CDR3 is TGCGCCAGCAGCCAAACCTACCGACAGGGGCTTCATGGCTACACCTTC.

The chain is built from TRBV7-3 and TRBJ2-2, with 9 bases aligning to TRBD1. J lost 6 bases, V lost 6 bases, and 5 bases had no gene match. The CDR3 covers 14 residues. Germline assignment: CDR1 SGHTA and CDR2 FQGTGA. The CDR3 DNA sequence: TGTGCCAGCAGGGGACAGGGTTTCTCCGGGGAGCTGTTTTTT. Translating it yields CASRGQGFSGELFF.

This clonotype was seen just once. This chain joins TRBV12-3 or TRBV12-4 and TRBJ2-7, with unresolved D. Trimming removed 3 bases from V and 0 bases from J, with 9 bases in between. There are 14 residues in the CDR3. The chain's CDR3 is CASSFLGNSYEQYF. CDR3 nucleotide sequence: TGTGCCAGCAGTTTTTTAGGAAACTCCTACGAGCAGTACTTC.

This clonotype was counted many times. The V and J genes are TRBV10-3 and TRBJ2-7; either TRBD1 or TRBD2 may fit D (5 bases each). Trimming removed 4 bases at V and 4 bases at J, with 14 bases between. Germline V CDR1 and CDR2: ENHRY, SYGVKD. The CDR3 sequence is 14 residues long. CDR3 nucleotide sequence: TGTGCCATCAGTGTTAAGGGGAGCGGATACGAGCAGTACTTC. Its protein product is CAISVKGSGYEQYF.

The rearrangement links TRBV10-3 to TRBJ2-7; TRBD1 matches at 8 bases. The CDR3 is 15 residues long. J was trimmed by 5 bases and V by 0 bases; bases with no gene match: 6. The germline CDR1 and CDR2 sequences are ENHRY and SYGVKD. The CDR3 region is CAISESVQGAHEQYF. CDR3 nucleotides: TGTGCCATCAGTGAGTCGGTGCAGGGGGCCCACGAGCAGTACTTC.

This clonotype occurred a few times. This chain links TRBV7-2 with TRBJ2-1; D gene unclear. CDR1 SGHTA and CDR2 FQGNSA come from the germline V gene. The CDR3 length is 16 residues. Trimming stripped 1 base from V and 6 bases from J, with 16 bases between. The CDR3 is CASSLVGSTRGNEQFF. CDR3 bases: TGTGCCAGCAGCTTAGTTGGCTCCACCAGAGGCAATGAGCAGTTCTTC.

Comments on this clonotype: A much larger clone lies a single base off, so this may be a read error. The chain recombines TRBV29-1 with TRBJ2-5; D not certain. There are 13 residues in the CDR3. Germline V gene data show CDR1 as SQVTM and CDR2 as ANQGSEA. Deletions cut 1 base from V and 11 bases from J, with 17 bases between. CDR3 sequence (DNA): TGCAGCGTTGAAGGGCTAAGGCTCAATGAGCAGTACTTC. Its protein product is CSVEGLRLNEQYF.

This clonotype was counted many times. This sequence joins TRBV6-5 and TRBJ2-7; D tentatively fits TRBD1 or TRBD2 (5 bases each). The CDR3 has 15 amino acids. Trimming took 6 bases from V and 3 from J, leaving 18 bases between them. Germline CDR1 MNHEY, CDR2 SVGAGI. CDR3 DNA: TGTGCCAGCAGCCGAGACACGGGGCCGAGCTACGAGCAGTACTTC. Its protein is CASSRDTGPSYEQYF.